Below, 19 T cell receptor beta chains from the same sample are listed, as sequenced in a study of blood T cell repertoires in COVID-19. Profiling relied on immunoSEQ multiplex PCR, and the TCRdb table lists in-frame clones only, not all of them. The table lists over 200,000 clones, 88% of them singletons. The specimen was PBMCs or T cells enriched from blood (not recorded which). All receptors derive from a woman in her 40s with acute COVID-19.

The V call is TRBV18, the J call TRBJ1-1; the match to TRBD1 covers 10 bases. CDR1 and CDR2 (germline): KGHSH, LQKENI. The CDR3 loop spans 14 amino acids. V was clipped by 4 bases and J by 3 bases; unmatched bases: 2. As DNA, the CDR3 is TGTGCCAGCTCACGGACAGGGGGGGACACTGAAGCTTTCTTT. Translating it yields CASSRTGGDTEAFF.

This chain's CDR3 is CASSQLAGGAQGAQYF. Here the CDR3 DNA reads TGTGCCAGCAGCCAACTAGCGGGGGGGGCCCAGGGGGCCCAGTACTTC. This chain links TRBV9 with TRBJ2-5; 13 nucleotides line up with TRBD2. Trimming took 4 bases from V and 9 from J; bases not matched to a gene: 12. CDR3 length equals 16 residues. Germline values: CDR1 SGDLS, CDR2 YYNGEE.

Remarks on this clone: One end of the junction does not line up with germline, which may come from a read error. Here the CDR3 reads CASSKEALAGDRRTDTQYF. The CDR3 DNA reads as TGCGCCAGCAGCAAAGAGGCGCTAGCGGGAGATCGCCGCACAGATACGCAGTATTTT. The chain recombines TRBV4-1 with TRBJ2-3; the match to TRBD2 covers 10 bases. Germline values: CDR1 MGHRA, CDR2 YSYEKL. This CDR3 spans 19 amino acids.

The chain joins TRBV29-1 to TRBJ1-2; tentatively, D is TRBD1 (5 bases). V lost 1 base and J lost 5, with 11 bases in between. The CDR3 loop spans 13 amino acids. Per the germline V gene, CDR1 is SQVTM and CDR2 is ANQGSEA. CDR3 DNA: TGCAGCGTTGAAGCTGCCAGGGCTTATGGCTACACCTTC. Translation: CSVEAARAYGYTF.

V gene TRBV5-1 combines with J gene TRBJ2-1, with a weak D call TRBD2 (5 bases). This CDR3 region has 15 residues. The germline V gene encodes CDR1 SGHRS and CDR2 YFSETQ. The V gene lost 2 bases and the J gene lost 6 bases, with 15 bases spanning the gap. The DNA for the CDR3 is TGCGCCAGCAGCTTACAAGGACGGGATCTCAATGAGCAGTTCTTC. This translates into CASSLQGRDLNEQFF.

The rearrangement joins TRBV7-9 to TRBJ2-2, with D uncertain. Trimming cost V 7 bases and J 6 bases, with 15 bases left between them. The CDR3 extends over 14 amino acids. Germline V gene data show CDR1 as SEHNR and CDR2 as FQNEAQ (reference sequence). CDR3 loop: CASIEPPGPGELFF. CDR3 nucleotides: TGTGCCAGCATCGAACCCCCTGGGCCCGGGGAGCTGTTTTTT.

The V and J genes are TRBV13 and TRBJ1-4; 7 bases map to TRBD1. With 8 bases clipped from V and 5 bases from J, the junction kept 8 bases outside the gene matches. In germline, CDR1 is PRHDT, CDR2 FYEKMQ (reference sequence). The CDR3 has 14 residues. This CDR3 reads CASRSSQGNEKLFF. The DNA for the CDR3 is TGTGCCAGCCGATCCTCACAGGGGAATGAAAAACTGTTTTTT. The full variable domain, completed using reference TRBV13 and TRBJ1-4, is AAGVIQSPRHLIKEKRETATLKCYPIPRHDTVYWYQQGPGQDPQFLISFYEKMQSDKGSIPDRFSAQQFSDYHSELNMSSLELGDSALYFCASRSSQGNEKLFFGSGTQLSVL.

The CDR3: CASSPTRGGFSNQPQHF. CDR3 sequence (DNA): TGTGCCAGCAGCCCGACGAGAGGGGGATTTAGCAATCAGCCCCAGCATTTT. The genes are TRBV5-6 and TRBJ1-5; D is possibly TRBD1 (6 bases). This CDR3 is 17 amino acids long. Germline CDR1 SGHDT, CDR2 YYEEEE. Trimming shortened V by 4 bases and J by 0 bases, and 17 bases separated the two germline ends.

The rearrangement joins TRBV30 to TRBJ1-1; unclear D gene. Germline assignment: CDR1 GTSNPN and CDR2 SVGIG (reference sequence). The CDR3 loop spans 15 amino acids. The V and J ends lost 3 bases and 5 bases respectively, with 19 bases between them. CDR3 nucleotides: TGTGCCTGGAGCAACTGGGGAGGACGGGTGACTGAAGCTTTCTTT. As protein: CAWSNWGGRVTEAFF. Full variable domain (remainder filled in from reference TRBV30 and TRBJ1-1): SQTIHQWPATLVQPVGSPLSLECTVEGTSNPNLYWYRQAAGRGLQLLFYSVGIGQISSEVPQNLSASRPQDRQFILSSKKLLLSDSGFYLCAWSNWGGRVTEAFFGQGTRLTVV.

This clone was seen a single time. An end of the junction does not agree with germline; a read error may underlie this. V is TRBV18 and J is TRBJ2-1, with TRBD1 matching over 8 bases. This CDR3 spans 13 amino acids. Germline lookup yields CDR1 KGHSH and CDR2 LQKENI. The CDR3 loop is CASSPIQLTGEVF. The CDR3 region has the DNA TGTGCCAGCTCTCCGATCCAATTGACAGGGGAGGTCTTC.

The CDR3 region is CATSRDLTHSPLHF. CDR3 in DNA: TGTGCCACCAGCAGAGATCTAACGCATTCACCCCTCCACTTT. This sequence joins TRBV15 and TRBJ1-6; unclear D gene. CDR1 and CDR2 from the germline V gene are LNHNV and YYDKDF (reference sequence). The CDR3 contains 14 residues. The germline V and J ends were trimmed by 0 bases and 8 bases, with 8 bases remaining between them.

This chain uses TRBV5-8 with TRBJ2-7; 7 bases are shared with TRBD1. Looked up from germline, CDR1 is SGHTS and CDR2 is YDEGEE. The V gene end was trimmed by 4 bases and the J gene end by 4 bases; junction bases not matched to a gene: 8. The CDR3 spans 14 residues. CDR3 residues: CASSHRTGKYEQYF. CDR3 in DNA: TGTGCCAGCAGCCACAGGACAGGCAAATACGAGCAGTACTTC.

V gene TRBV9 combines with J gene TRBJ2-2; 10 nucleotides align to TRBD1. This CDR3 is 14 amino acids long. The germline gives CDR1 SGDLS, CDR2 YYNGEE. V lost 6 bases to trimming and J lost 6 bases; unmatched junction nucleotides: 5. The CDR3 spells CASKGQGLPGELFF. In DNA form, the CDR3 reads TGTGCCAGCAAGGGACAGGGGCTACCCGGGGAGCTGTTTTTT.

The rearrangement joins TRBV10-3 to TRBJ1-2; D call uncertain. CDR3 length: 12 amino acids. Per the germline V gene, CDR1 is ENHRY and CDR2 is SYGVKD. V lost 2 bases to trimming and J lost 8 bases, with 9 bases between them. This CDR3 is CAISEEQVGYTF. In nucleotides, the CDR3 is TGTGCCATCAGTGAGGAGCAAGTCGGCTACACCTTC.

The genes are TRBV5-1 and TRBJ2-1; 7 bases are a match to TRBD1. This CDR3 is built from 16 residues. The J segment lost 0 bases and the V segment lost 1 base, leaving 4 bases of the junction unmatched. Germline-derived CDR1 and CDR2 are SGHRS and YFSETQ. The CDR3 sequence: CASSLPWTGSYNEQFF. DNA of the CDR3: TGCGCCAGCAGCTTGCCCTGGACAGGCTCCTACAATGAGCAGTTCTTC.

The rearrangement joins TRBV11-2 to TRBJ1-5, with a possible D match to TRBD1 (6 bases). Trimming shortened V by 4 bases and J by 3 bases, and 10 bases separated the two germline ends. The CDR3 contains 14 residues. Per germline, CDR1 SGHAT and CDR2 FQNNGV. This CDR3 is CASSSDRNNQPQHF. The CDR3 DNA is TGTGCCAGCAGCTCAGACAGGAACAATCAGCCCCAGCATTTT. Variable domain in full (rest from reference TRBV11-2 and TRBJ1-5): EAGVAQSPRYKIIEKRQSVAFWCNPISGHATLYWYQQILGQGPKLLIQFQNNGVVDDSQLPKDRFSAERLKGVDSTLKIQPAKLEDSAVYLCASSSDRNNQPQHFGDGTRLSIL.

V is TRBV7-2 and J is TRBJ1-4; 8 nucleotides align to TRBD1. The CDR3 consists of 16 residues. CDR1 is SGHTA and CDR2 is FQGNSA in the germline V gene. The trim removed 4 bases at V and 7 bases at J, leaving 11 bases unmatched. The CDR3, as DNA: TGTGCCAGCAGCTCGGCGGACAGGGAGGAGGGTGAAAAACTGTTTTTT. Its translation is CASSSADREEGEKLFF.

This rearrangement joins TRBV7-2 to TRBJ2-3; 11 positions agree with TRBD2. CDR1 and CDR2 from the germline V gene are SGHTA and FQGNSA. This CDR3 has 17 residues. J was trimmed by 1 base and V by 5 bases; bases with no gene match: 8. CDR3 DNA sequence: TGTGCCAGCAGCCTTAGCGGGAGGGCCCTCGGCACAGATACGCAGTATTTT. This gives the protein CASSLSGRALGTDTQYF.

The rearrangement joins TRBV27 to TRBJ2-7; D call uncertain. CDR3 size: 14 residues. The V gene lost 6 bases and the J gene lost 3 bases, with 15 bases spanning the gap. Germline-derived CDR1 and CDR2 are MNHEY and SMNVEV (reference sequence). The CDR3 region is CASRPNRDNYEQYV. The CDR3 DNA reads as TGTGCCAGCAGACCTAACAGAGACAACTACGAGCAGTACGTC.